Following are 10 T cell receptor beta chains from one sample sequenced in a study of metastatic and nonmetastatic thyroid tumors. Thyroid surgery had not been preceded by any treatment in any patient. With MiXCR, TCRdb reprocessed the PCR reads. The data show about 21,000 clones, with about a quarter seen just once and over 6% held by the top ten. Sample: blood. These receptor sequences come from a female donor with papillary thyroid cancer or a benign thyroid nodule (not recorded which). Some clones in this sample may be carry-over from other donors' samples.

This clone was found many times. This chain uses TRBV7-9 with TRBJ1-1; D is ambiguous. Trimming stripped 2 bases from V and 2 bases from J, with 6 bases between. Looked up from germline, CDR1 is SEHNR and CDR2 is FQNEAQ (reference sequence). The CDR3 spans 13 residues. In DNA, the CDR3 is TGTGCCAGCAGCTTAACAGAAAACACTGAAGCTTTCTTT. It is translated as CASSLTENTEAFF.

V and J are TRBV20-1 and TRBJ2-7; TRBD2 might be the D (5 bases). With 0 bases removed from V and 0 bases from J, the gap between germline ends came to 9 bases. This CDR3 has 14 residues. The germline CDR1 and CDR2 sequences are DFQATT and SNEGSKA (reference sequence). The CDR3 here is CSAREVASSYEQYF. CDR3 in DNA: TGCAGTGCTAGAGAGGTAGCGTCCTCCTACGAGCAGTACTTC.

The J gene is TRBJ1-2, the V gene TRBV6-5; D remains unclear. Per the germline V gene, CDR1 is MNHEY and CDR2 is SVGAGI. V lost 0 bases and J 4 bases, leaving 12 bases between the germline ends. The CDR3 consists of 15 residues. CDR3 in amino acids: CASSYSQGLPYGYTF. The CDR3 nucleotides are TGTGCCAGCAGTTACTCCCAAGGACTGCCCTATGGCTACACCTTC.

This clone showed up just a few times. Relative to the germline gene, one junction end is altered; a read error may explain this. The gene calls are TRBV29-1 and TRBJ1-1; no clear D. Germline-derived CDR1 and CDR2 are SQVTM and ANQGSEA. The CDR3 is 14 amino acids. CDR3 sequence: CSVATEHLRTEDFF. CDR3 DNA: TGCAGCGTAGCTACCGAGCACCTTCGGACTGAAGATTTCTTT.

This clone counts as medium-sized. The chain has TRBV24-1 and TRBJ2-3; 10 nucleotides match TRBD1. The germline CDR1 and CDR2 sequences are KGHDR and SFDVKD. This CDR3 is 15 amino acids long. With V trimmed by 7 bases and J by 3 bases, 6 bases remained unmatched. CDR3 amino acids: CATRSGTGETDTQYF. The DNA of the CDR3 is TGTGCCACCAGGTCAGGGACAGGGGAAACAGATACGCAGTATTTT.

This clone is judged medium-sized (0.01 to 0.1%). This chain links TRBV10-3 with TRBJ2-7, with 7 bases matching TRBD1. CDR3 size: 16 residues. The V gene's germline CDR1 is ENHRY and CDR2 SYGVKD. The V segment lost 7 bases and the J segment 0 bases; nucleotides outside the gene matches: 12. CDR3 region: CAITEGIQGSSYEQYF. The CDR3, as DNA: TGTGCCATCACCGAGGGAATACAGGGGAGCTCCTACGAGCAGTACTTC.

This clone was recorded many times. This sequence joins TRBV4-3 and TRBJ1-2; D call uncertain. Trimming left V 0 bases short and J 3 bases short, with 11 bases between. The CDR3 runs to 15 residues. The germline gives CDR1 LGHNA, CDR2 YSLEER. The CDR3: CASSQDPETHYGYTF. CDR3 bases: TGCGCCAGCAGCCAAGATCCCGAGACACACTATGGCTACACCTTC.

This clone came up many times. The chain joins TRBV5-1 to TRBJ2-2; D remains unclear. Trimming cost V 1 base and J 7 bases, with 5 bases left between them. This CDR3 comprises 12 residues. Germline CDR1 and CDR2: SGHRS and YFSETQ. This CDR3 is CASSLRVGELFF. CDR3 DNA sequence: TGCGCCAGCAGCTTGAGGGTCGGGGAGCTGTTTTTT. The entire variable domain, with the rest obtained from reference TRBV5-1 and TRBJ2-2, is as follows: KAGVTQTPRYLIKTRGQQVTLSCSPISGHRSVSWYQQTPGQGLQFLFEYFSETQRNKGNFPGRFSGRQFSNSRSEMNVSTLELGDSALYLCASSLRVGELFFGEGSRLTVL.

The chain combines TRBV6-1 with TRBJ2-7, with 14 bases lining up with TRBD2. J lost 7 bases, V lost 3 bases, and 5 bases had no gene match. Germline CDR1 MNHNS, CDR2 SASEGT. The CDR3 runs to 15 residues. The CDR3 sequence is CASSEGTSGSYEQYF. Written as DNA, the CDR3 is TGTGCCAGCAGTGAGGGGACTAGCGGGAGTTATGAGCAGTACTTC.

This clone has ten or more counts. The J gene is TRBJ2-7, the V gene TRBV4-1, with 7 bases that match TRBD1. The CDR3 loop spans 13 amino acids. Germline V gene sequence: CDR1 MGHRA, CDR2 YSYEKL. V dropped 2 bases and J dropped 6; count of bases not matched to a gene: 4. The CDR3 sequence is CASSQTGVSEQYF. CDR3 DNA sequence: TGCGCCAGCAGCCAAACAGGGGTAAGCGAGCAGTACTTC.